The following is a T cell receptor beta chain sequence with its context. Its specificity is unknown. The trim removed 4 bases at V and 5 bases at J, leaving 7 bases unmatched. In germline, CDR1 is SGHTA, CDR2 FQGTGA. This CDR3 has 15 residues. The study ran its PCR with 60 Vbeta and 13 Jbeta primers. Under the authors' procedure: Later, an analysis found roughly 80 million unique TCR beta chains, and roughly 9.9 million of these were shared. Sequencing used immunoSEQ multiplex PCR; TCRdb keeps in-frame clones, though not all of them. V and J calls and clone size are copied from that table; D and trimming were computed from the DNA. The sample carries about 76,000 clones, nearly 80% recorded once. These data are taken from a study of cytomegalovirus exposure and HLA in healthy donors. Study outcomes and limitations: As a later analysis revealed, the rate of TCR association differed by HLA locus, with DRB1 most and HLA-C fewest. Cytomegalovirus association was assigned to more than 150 TCR beta chains. Most TCR sequences proved rare, with some public TCRs found in many donors.

This sequence joins TRBV7-3 and TRBJ2-2, with 7 bases aligning to TRBD1. Material for sequencing was PBMCs. The clonotype originates from a woman aged 40 to 49 in good health and CMV-seropositive. CDR3 bases: TGTGCCAGCAGCTCGACAGGGAGCGAGACCGGGGAGCTGTTTTTT. Translated: CASSSTGSETGELFF.